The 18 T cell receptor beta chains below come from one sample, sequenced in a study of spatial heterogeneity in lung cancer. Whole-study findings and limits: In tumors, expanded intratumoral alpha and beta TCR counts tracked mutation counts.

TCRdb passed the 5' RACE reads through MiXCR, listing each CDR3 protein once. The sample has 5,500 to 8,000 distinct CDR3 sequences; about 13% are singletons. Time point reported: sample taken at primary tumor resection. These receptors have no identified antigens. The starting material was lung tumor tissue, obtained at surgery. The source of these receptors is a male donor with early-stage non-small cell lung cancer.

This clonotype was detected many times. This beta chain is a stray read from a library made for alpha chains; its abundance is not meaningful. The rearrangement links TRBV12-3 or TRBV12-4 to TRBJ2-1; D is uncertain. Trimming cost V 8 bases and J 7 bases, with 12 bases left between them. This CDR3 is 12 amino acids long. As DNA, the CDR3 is TGTGCCAGCGGCTCCCCGGTGAATGAGCAGTTCTTC. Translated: CASGSPVNEQFF.

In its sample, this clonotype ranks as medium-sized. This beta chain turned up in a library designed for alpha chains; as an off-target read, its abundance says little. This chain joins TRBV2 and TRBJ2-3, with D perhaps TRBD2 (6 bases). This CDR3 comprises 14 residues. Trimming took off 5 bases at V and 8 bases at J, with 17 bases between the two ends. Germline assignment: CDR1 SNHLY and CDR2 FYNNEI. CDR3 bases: TGTGCCAGCAGTTGGAGGGTAGTAGCAGGTACGCAGTATTTT. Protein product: CASSWRVVAGTQYF.

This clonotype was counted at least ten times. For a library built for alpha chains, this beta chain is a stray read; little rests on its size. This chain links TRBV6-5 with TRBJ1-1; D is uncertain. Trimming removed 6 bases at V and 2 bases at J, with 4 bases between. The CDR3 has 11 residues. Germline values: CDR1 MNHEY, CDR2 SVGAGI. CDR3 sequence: CASSRNTEAFF. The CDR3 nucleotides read TGTGCCAGCAGCCGTAACACTGAAGCTTTCTTT.

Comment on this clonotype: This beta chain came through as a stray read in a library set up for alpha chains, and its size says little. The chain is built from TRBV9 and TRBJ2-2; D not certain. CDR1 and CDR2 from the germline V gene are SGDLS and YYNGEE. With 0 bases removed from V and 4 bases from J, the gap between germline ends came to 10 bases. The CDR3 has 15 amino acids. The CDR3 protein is CASSVGVSGTGELFF. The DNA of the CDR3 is TGTGCCAGCAGCGTAGGAGTATCGGGCACCGGGGAGCTGTTTTTT.

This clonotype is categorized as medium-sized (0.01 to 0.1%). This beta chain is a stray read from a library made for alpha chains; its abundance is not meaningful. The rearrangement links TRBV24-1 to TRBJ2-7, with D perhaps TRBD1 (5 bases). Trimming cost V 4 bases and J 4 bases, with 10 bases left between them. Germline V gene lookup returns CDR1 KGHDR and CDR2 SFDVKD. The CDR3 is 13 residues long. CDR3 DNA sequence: TGTGCCACCAGTGAACCAGACAGATACGAGCAGTACTTC. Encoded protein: CATSEPDRYEQYF.

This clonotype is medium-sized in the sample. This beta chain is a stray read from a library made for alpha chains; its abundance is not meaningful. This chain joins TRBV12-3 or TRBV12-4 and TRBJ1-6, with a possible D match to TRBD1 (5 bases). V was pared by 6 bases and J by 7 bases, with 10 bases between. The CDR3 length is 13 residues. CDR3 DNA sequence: TGTGCCAGCAGCAGGCAGGGAAATTCACCCCTCCACTTT. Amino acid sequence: CASSRQGNSPLHF.

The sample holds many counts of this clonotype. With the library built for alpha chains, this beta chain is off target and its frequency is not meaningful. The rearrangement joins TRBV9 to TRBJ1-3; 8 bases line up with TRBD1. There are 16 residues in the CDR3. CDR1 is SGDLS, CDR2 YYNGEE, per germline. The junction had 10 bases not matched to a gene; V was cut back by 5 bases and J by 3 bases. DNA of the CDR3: TGTGCCAGCAGACCTACCCCGGACAGGGATGGAAACACCATATATTTT. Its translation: CASRPTPDRDGNTIYF.

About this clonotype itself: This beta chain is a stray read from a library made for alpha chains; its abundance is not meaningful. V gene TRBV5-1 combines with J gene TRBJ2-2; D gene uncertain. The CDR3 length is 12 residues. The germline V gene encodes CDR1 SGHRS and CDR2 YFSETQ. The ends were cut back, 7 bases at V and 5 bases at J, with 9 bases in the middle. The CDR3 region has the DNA TGCGCCAGCCGGGTTGAGACCGGGGAGCTGTTTTTT. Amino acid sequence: CASRVETGELFF.

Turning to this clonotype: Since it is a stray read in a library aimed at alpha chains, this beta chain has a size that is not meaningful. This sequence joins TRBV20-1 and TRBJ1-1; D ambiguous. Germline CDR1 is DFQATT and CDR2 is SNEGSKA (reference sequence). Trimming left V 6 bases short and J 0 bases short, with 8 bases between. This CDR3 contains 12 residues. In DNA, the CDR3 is TGCAGTGCACTGGGGATGAACACTGAAGCTTTCTTT. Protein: CSALGMNTEAFF.

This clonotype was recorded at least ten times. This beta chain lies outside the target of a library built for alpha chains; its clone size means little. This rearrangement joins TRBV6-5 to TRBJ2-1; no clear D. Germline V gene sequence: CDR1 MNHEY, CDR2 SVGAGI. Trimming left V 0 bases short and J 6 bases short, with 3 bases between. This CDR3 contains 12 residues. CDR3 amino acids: CASSYSGNEQFF. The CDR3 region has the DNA TGTGCCAGCAGTTACTCGGGCAATGAGCAGTTCTTC.

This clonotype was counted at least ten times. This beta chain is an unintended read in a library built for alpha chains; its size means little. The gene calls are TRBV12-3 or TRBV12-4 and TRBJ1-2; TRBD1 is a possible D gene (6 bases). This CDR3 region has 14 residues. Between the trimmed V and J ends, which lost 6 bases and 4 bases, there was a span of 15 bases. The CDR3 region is CASSKLGGVYGYTF. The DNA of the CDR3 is TGTGCCAGCAGCAAATTAGGGGGGGTCTATGGCTACACCTTC.

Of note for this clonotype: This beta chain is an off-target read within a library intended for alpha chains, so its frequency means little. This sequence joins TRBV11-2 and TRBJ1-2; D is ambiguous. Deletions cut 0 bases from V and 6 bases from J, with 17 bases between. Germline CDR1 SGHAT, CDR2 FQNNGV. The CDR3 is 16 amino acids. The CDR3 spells CASSLDRATRLHGYTF. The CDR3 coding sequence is TGTGCCAGCAGCTTAGATCGGGCAACACGGCTCCATGGCTACACCTTC.

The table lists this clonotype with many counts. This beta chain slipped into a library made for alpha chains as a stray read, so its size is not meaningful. CDR3 region: CASKVRGTGNQPQHF. For the CDR3, the DNA is TGTGCCAGCAAGGTTAGGGGAACAGGCAATCAGCCCCAGCATTTT. This chain joins TRBV6-1 and TRBJ1-5; D perhaps matches TRBD1 (5 bases). CDR1 and CDR2 from the germline V gene are MNHNS and SASEGT. V was cut by 7 bases and J by 2 bases, with 15 bases left in between. This CDR3 comprises 15 residues.

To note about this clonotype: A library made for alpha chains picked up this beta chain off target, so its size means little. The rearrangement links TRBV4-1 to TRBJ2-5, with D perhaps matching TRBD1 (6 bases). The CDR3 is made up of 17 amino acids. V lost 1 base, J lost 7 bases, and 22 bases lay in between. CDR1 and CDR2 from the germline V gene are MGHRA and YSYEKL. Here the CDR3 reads CASSQGVTGSILGTQYF. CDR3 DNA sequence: TGCGCCAGCAGCCAAGGGGTAACAGGGTCGATACTGGGGACCCAGTACTTC.

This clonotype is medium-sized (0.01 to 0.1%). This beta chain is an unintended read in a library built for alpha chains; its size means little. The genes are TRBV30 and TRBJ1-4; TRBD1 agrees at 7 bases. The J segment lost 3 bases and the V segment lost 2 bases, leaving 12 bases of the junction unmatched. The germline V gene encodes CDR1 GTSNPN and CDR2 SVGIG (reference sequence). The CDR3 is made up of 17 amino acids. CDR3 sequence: CAWSWGTARGANEKLFF. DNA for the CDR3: TGTGCCTGGAGTTGGGGGACAGCCCGGGGAGCTAATGAAAAACTGTTTTTT.

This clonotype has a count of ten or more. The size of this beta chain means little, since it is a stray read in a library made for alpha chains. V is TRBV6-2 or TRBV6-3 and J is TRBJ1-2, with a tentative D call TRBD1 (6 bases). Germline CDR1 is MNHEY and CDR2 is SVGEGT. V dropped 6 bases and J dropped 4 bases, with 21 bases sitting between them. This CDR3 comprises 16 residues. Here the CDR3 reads CASRGLGQSQRYGYTF. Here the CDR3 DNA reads TGTGCCAGCAGGGGCCTTGGACAGTCTCAACGCTATGGCTACACCTTC.

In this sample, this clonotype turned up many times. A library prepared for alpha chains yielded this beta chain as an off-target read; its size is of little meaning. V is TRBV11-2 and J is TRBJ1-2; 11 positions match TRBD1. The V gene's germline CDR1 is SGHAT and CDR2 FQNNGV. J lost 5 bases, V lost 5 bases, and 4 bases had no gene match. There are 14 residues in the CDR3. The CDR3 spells CASSPRDRGYGYTF. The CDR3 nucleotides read TGTGCCAGCAGCCCCCGGGACAGGGGGTATGGCTACACCTTC.

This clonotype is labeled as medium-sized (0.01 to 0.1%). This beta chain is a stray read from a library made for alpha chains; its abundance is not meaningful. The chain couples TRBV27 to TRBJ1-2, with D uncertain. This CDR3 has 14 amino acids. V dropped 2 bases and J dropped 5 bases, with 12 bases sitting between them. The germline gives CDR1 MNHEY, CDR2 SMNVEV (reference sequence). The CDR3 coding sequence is TGTGCCAGCAGTTTAGAACCAGGAGTTTATGGCTACACCTTC. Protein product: CASSLEPGVYGYTF.